This TCR beta chain originates from a study of CD8 T cells in Susac syndrome. The overall study: Patients with Susac syndrome had blood drawn and were at that point therapy-naive, on corticosteroids, or on intravenous immunoglobulin alone.

Turning to this clonotype: What it binds is not known.

Regarding the study as a whole: CD4+ repertoires of Susac syndrome patients lacked detectable clonal expansion.

The RNA input was 0.5 to 1 ug, and it was reverse transcribed with random hexamers. Multiplex PCR with immunoSEQ amplified the TCR beta CDR3 across 54 Vbeta and 13 Jbeta. MiXCR, run by TCRdb on the immunoSEQ multiplex PCR reads, gives a single entry per CDR3 protein. This table holds about 180,000 distinct CDR3 sequences, 85% to 95% found once. The CDR3 contains 13 residues. Deletions cut 0 bases from V and 13 bases from J, with 10 bases between. Looked up from germline, CDR1 is MNHEY and CDR2 is SMNVEV (reference sequence). The J gene is TRBJ1-6, the V gene TRBV27, with D unclear. Sequenced sample: CD4+ T cells from PBMCs. The clonotype originates from a human donor with Susac syndrome. In DNA, the CDR3 is TGTGCCAGCAGTTTATCGGGGATTGGGCCCCTCCACTTT. Encoded protein: CASSLSGIGPLHF.